A single sample gave rise to the 17 T cell receptor delta chains below, sequenced in a study of gamma-delta T cells after stem cell transplantation. TCRdb used CATT to re-call clones from the RT-PCR reads. The sample carries approximately 16,000 delta-chain clones, approximately 8.8% recorded once. What was sequenced was gamma-delta T cells. Receptor source: a human donor. It is not recorded whose cells these are; they may come from a transplant donor.

A note on this clone: One junction end disagrees with the germline gene, perhaps due to a read error. The chain recombines TRDV2 with TRDJ3, with D possibly TRDD3 on 5 matching bases. Germline assignment: CDR1 GEAIGNYY and CDR2 EKD. This CDR3 contains 17 residues. CDR3: CACDTTEGSWDTRKMFF. CDR3 DNA sequence: TGTGCCTGCGACACCACTGAGGGAAGCTGGGACACCCGAAAAATGTTTTTC.

This clone was seen a few times. The chain joins TRDV2 to TRDJ1, with 7 bases fitting TRDD3. The CDR3 is 18 residues long. V lost 2 bases to trimming and J lost 2 bases; unmatched junction nucleotides: 16. From germline, CDR1 is GEAIGNYY and CDR2 EKD. DNA of the CDR3: TGTGCCTGTGACAAACTGGGGCACCGTGAGGTATCGACCGATAAACTCATCTTT. Protein: CACDKLGHREVSTDKLIF.

Points on this clone: A far larger clone lies a single base away; this is likely a read error. The sample holds other DNA sequences that translate to the same CDR3. The rearrangement uses TRDV2 and TRDJ1; 11 bases map to TRDD3. J was trimmed by 0 bases and V by 0 bases; bases with no gene match: 5. Germline CDR1 and CDR2: GEAIGNYY and EKD. This CDR3 has 17 residues. The CDR3 sequence is CACDTLTGGYNTDKLIF. Written as DNA, the CDR3 is TGTGCCTGTGACACCCTCACTGGGGGATATAACACCGATAAACTCATCTTT.

To note about this clone: One end of the junction fails to match germline, which may point to a read error. This sample includes further DNA sequences coding for the same CDR3. The chain links TRDV2 to TRDJ1; D possibly uses TRDD2 or TRDD3 (5 bases each). Germline values: CDR1 GEAIGNYY, CDR2 EKD. This CDR3 contains 20 residues. Here the CDR3 reads CACDTLPSRAVCSYTDTLIF. The CDR3 coding sequence is TGTGCCTGTGACACTCTCCCTTCTAGGGCTGTGTGCTCTTACACCGATACACTCATCTTT.

The sample holds a few counts of this clone. The chain recombines TRDV2 with TRDJ1, with TRDD3 as a possible D gene (6 bases). The germline CDR1 and CDR2 sequences are GEAIGNYY and EKD. CDR3 length: 17 residues. V was shortened by 0 bases and J by 5 bases, with 21 bases between the two germline ends. CDR3: CACDTGLSGGLRDKLIF. CDR3 bases: TGTGCCTGTGACACCGGCCTATCGGGGGGACTGAGGGATAAACTCATCTTT.

Regarding this clone: This DNA translates differently at residue 4 from the TCRdb protein, which is that of a much larger clone; a read error is likely, and the protein shown is the DNA's own translation. V and J are TRDV1 and TRDJ1; D remains unclear. The CDR3 is made up of 17 amino acids. Between the trimmed V and J ends, which lost 7 bases and 3 bases, there was a span of 24 bases. Germline V gene data show CDR1 as TSWWSYY and CDR2 as QGS. CDR3 sequence: CALAKRITFRASDKLIF. The CDR3 nucleotides are TGTGCTCTTGCGAAACGAATCACATTTCGGGCTTCCGATAAACTCATCTTT.

This clone was counted a few times. TCRdb pairs this DNA with a much larger clone's protein that differs at residue 15, likely a read error; the protein shown was translated from the DNA. The rearrangement joins TRDV2 to TRDJ1; TRDD3 agrees at 11 bases. Germline loops: CDR1 GEAIGNYY, CDR2 EKD. The length of the CDR3 is 19 residues. The CDR3 protein is CACDTVRVLGDRGTYKLIF. The DNA for the CDR3 is TGTGCCTGTGACACCGTCCGCGTACTGGGGGATAGAGGCACCTATAAACTCATCTTT.

This clone was seen repeatedly, ten times or more. This DNA's translation and the protein TCRdb lists, from a much larger clone, do not match at residue 11, likely due to a read error; the protein shown is translated from the DNA. The chain joins TRDV2 to TRDJ1; 11 bases align to TRDD3. V was pared by 3 bases and J by 1 base, with 9 bases of the junction left unmatched. The CDR3 has 17 amino acids. Germline CDR1 GEAIGNYY, CDR2 EKD. The CDR3 protein is CACDSLMGDTATDKLIF. The CDR3 DNA reads as TGTGCCTGTGACTCTCTCATGGGGGATACGGCCACCGATAAACTCATCTTT.

This clone showed up many times. TCRdb shows a much larger clone's protein in place of this DNA's translation, and the two differ at residue 6, likely through a read error; the protein shown is translated from the DNA. Other nucleotide sequences from this sample produce the same CDR3. V is TRDV2 and J is TRDJ1; 9 positions agree with TRDD3. CDR3 size: 19 residues. CDR1 GEAIGNYY and CDR2 EKD come from the germline V gene. The V gene end was trimmed by 1 base and the J gene end by 0 bases; junction bases not matched to a gene: 14. The CDR3 nucleotides read TGTGCCTGTGACACACGAACTGGGGGAGTTCCATCGTACACCGATAAACTCATCTTT. Translating it yields CACDTRTGGVPSYTDKLIF.

Regarding this clone: A far bigger clonotype differs at one base, so this is likely a read error. Other DNA sequences in the sample encode the same CDR3. V is TRDV2 and J is TRDJ1; 13 positions match TRDD3. The CDR3 extends over 17 amino acids. Germline values: CDR1 GEAIGNYY, CDR2 EKD. The CDR3 loop reads CACDTGGITGGYDKLIF. Here the CDR3 DNA reads TGTGCCTGTGACACCGGTGGTATCACTGGGGGATACGATAAACTCATCTTC.

The chain is built from TRDV2 and TRDJ1; TRDD3 matches 11 bases. Germline CDR1 and CDR2: GEAIGNYY and EKD. The CDR3 covers 27 residues. The CDR3 reads CAWDTVAGFSSAQTGGYAVPYTDKLIF. DNA for the CDR3: TGTGCATGGGACACAGTCGCCGGCTTTTCCTCCGCCCAAACTGGGGGATATGCTGTCCCGTACACCGATAAACTCATCTTT.

In this sample, this clone turned up a few times. The protein in TCRdb stems from a much larger clone and differs at residue 7 from this DNA's translation, likely a read error; here the protein is translated from the DNA. This rearrangement joins TRDV2 to TRDJ1; a possible D gene is TRDD3 (6 bases). CDR1 and CDR2 from the germline V gene are GEAIGNYY and EKD. The CDR3 is made up of 16 amino acids. The V and J ends lost 0 bases and 5 bases respectively, with 18 bases between them. The CDR3 spells CACDTVRAQLGDKLIF. As DNA, the CDR3 is TGTGCCTGTGACACCGTTAGGGCTCAGCTGGGGGATAAACTCATCTTT.

With regard to this clone: The mismatch at residue 6 between this DNA's translation and the TCRdb protein of a much larger clone likely reflects a read error; the protein shown is translated from the DNA. The V and J genes are TRDV2 and TRDJ1, with 7 bases matching TRDD3. Per the germline V gene, CDR1 is GEAIGNYY and CDR2 is EKD. Trimming at V came to 2 bases and at J to 2 bases, leaving 7 bases not matched to a gene. The CDR3 consists of 15 residues. The CDR3 loop is CACDRFTGVTDKLIF. The CDR3 DNA reads as TGTGCCTGTGACAGATTCACTGGGGTTACCGATAAACTCATCTTT.

There are a few counts of this clone. The protein TCRdb lists belongs to a much larger clone and differs from this DNA's translation at residue 11, which points to a read error; the protein shown is made from the DNA. V and J are TRDV2 and TRDJ3; TRDD3 agrees at 7 bases. Trimming removed 0 bases from V and 3 bases from J; junction bases left unmatched: 10. The germline CDR1 and CDR2 sequences are GEAIGNYY and EKD. The CDR3 sequence is 19 residues long. The CDR3 region has the DNA TGTGCCTGTGACACCGTTGGGGATAGAAATTACTGGGACACCCGACAGATGTTTTTC. Protein: CACDTVGDRNYWDTRQMFF.

A word on this clone: Sequence at one end of the junction differs from germline and may be a read error. The rearrangement links TRDV2 to TRDJ1; 7 bases line up with TRDD3. The CDR3 runs to 17 residues. CDR1 is GEAIGNYY and CDR2 is EKD in the germline V gene. The DNA for the CDR3 is TGTGCCTGTGAAATTCTGGGGGCGAGCCTGTGTACCGATAAACTCACCTTT. This translates into CACEILGASLCTDKLTF.

There are a few counts of this clone. This sequence is one base from a far larger clone and is likely a read error. This same CDR3 is encoded by further DNA sequences in the sample. V and J are TRDV2 and TRDJ1; 9 bases are a match to TRDD3. V was pared by 4 bases and J by 6 bases, with 26 bases of the junction left unmatched. The CDR3 spans 20 residues. Germline V lookup: CDR1 GEAIGNYY, CDR2 EKD. CDR3 sequence: CACETLAKLGDVSANNKLIF. CDR3 DNA sequence: TGTGCCTGTGAAACCTTAGCGAAACTGGGGGACGTTTCGGCAAATAATAAACTCATCTTT.

Judged by abundance, this clone is medium-sized. Additional DNA sequences in this sample encode the identical CDR3. This chain links TRDV2 with TRDJ1; the D is unclear. Per the germline V gene, CDR1 is GEAIGNYY and CDR2 is EKD. This CDR3 comprises 19 residues. V was trimmed by 2 bases and J by 6 bases, leaving 30 bases between them. CDR3 sequence (DNA): TGTGCCTGTGACAAAGTTGGTCAGACGGACGCCGATCCCTCCCATAAACTCATCTTT. Translating gives CACDKVGQTDADPSHKLIF.